These 15 T cell receptor beta chains share one sample of origin, sequenced in a study of T cells in tumors after PD-1 blockade. TCRdb's copy holds only in-frame clones and misses some; the assay was immunoSEQ multiplex PCR. In the table there are about 5,800 clones, around 84% of which are singletons. The sequences come from PBMCs, collected after anti-PD-1 therapy. Every receptor here comes from a human donor with advanced basal cell or squamous cell carcinoma (not recorded which).

CDR3 coding DNA: TGCGCCAGCAGCTTGGGTCCTAGCGGGACCGCGAACACCGGGGAGCTGTTTTTT. Protein product: CASSLGPSGTANTGELFF. The chain joins TRBV5-1 to TRBJ2-2, with 9 bases aligning to TRBD2. V lost 0 bases to trimming and J lost 0 bases; unmatched junction nucleotides: 6. Germline loops: CDR1 SGHRS, CDR2 YFSETQ. This CDR3 has 18 residues.

The CDR3, as DNA: TGTGCCAGCAGTAACAACCTCGGTGGGGACAGAACCAACACAGATACGCAGTATTTT. This translates into CASSNNLGGDRTNTDTQYF. The chain recombines TRBV6-2 or TRBV6-3 with TRBJ2-3; 7 bases agree with TRBD1. Germline V gene data show CDR1 as MNHEY and CDR2 as SVGEGT. The CDR3 is made up of 19 amino acids. With 5 bases clipped from V and 2 bases from J, the junction kept 19 bases outside the gene matches.

The chain joins TRBV27 to TRBJ2-2, with D hard to call. V dropped 3 bases and J dropped 6 bases, with 17 bases sitting between them. Per the germline V gene, CDR1 is MNHEY and CDR2 is SMNVEV (reference sequence). This CDR3 contains 16 residues. CDR3 protein: CASSFYPVKGPGELFF. DNA of the CDR3: TGTGCCAGCAGTTTTTATCCGGTAAAGGGTCCCGGGGAGCTGTTTTTT.

The V call is TRBV5-1, the J call TRBJ2-3; D call uncertain. This CDR3 has 15 residues. V was cut by 0 bases and J by 0 bases, with 8 bases left in between. Per germline, CDR1 SGHRS and CDR2 YFSETQ. In DNA form, the CDR3 reads TGCGCCAGCAGCTTGGAGGTGACTAGCACAGATACGCAGTATTTT. This encodes CASSLEVTSTDTQYF.

This chain connects TRBV7-9 to TRBJ2-2, with D perhaps matching TRBD2 (5 bases). The CDR3 is made up of 13 amino acids. CDR1 is SEHNR, CDR2 FQNEAQ, per germline (reference sequence). V was shortened by 1 base and J by 10 bases, with 10 bases between the two germline ends. CDR3 nucleotides: TGTGCCAGCAGCTTAGAGTACGGGGAGGAGCTGTTTTTT. This codes for CASSLEYGEELFF.

The V call is TRBV3-1 (or the pseudogene TRBV3-2), the J call TRBJ1-3; 7 bases match TRBD1. The CDR3 totals 17 residues. V dropped 4 bases and J dropped 0; count of bases not matched to a gene: 9. Germline CDR1 and CDR2: LGHDT and YNNKEL (reference sequence). The chain's CDR3 is CASSPRQGIFSGNTIYF. The CDR3, as DNA: TGTGCCAGCAGCCCCCGACAGGGTATTTTCTCTGGAAACACCATATATTTT.

The V gene is TRBV30, the J gene TRBJ1-6, with TRBD1 matching over 9 bases. In germline, CDR1 is GTSNPN, CDR2 SVGIG (reference sequence). V shed 3 bases, J shed 12 bases, and the junction held 18 bases outside the gene matches. The CDR3 runs to 17 residues. The CDR3 DNA follows: TGTGCCTGGAGACATCTTGACAGGGGGTCTCCAAACTTACCCCTCCACTTT. Translated: CAWRHLDRGSPNLPLHF.

The V call is TRBV12-3 or TRBV12-4, the J call TRBJ2-5, with unresolved D. CDR3 length: 13 amino acids. V was trimmed by 3 bases and J by 7 bases, leaving 12 bases between them. CDR3 nucleotides: TGTGCCAGCAGTTTGGGGTTGAAGGGGACCCAGTACTTC. This codes for CASSLGLKGTQYF.

The chain couples TRBV6-5 to TRBJ1-1; 8 bases are shared with TRBD1. With 6 bases clipped from V and 8 bases from J, the junction kept 8 bases outside the gene matches. CDR3 length: 13 amino acids. CDR1 is MNHEY, CDR2 SVGAGI, per germline. Here the CDR3 DNA reads TGTGCCAGCAGCCATACAGGGGGGAAGGAAGCTTTCTTT. It translates to CASSHTGGKEAFF.

The rearrangement joins TRBV5-1 to TRBJ2-5, with TRBD1 as a possible D gene (5 bases). The CDR3 runs 16 residues. Trimming cost V 0 bases and J 1 base, with 13 bases left between them. Germline V gives CDR1 SGHRS, CDR2 YFSETQ. CDR3 sequence: CASSLGGRAIQETQYF. In DNA, the CDR3 is TGCGCCAGCAGCTTGGGCGGCAGGGCGATCCAAGAGACCCAGTACTTC. The whole variable domain, filled in from reference TRBV5-1 and TRBJ2-5, reads KAGVTQTPRYLIKTRGQQVTLSCSPISGHRSVSWYQQTPGQGLQFLFEYFSETQRNKGNFPGRFSGRQFSNSRSEMNVSTLELGDSALYLCASSLGGRAIQETQYFGPGTRLLVL.

The rearrangement links TRBV4-1 to TRBJ2-7; tentative D call: TRBD2 (5 bases). Trimming took 0 bases from V and 1 from J, leaving 10 bases between them. There are 15 residues in the CDR3. Germline V lookup: CDR1 MGHRA, CDR2 YSYEKL. This CDR3 reads CASSQDFPGSYEQYF. CDR3 coding DNA: TGCGCCAGCAGCCAAGATTTCCCGGGATCCTACGAGCAGTACTTC.

The V and J genes are TRBV10-3 and TRBJ2-7, with D possibly matching TRBD2 (6 bases). CDR3 length equals 14 residues. Trimming stripped 5 bases from V and 6 bases from J, with 17 bases between. Germline values: CDR1 ENHRY, CDR2 SYGVKD. DNA of the CDR3: TGTGCCATCAGTTCCGGGACTCCCGTCGGCGAGCAGTACTTC. It translates to CAISSGTPVGEQYF.

V usage is TRBV4-3 and J usage is TRBJ1-4; D possibly corresponds to TRBD1 (5 bases). Germline CDR1 and CDR2: LGHNA and YSLEER. V dropped 4 bases and J dropped 4 bases, with 13 bases sitting between them. CDR3 length: 15 amino acids. CDR3 amino acids: CASSRVRGLNEKLFF. The CDR3 region has the DNA TGCGCCAGCAGCCGGGTGAGGGGCCTTAATGAAAAACTGTTTTTT.

The CDR3 is CASSRTSSYNSPLHF. In DNA, the CDR3 is TGTGCCAGCAGCCGAACAAGCTCCTATAATTCACCCCTCCACTTT. The chain recombines TRBV3-1 (or the pseudogene TRBV3-2) with TRBJ1-6, with no clear D. Trimming took 4 bases from V and 0 from J, leaving 7 bases between them. The CDR3 spans 15 residues. Germline assignment: CDR1 LGHDT and CDR2 YNNKEL (reference sequence).

The rearrangement uses TRBV28 and TRBJ1-2; D remains ambiguous. With 3 bases removed from V and 1 base from J, the gap between germline ends came to 9 bases. Germline-derived CDR1 and CDR2 are MDHEN and SYDVKM. The CDR3 is 14 amino acids. The CDR3 loop is CASSFRAINYGYTF. In nucleotides, the CDR3 is TGTGCCAGCAGTTTCCGAGCAATTAACTATGGCTACACCTTC.